The clone carrying this T cell receptor (beta chain) was seen a few times. Germline and junction disagree at one end, which may indicate a read error. Researchers made TCR beta libraries by using iRepertoire HTBI primers and running Arm-PCR on CDR3 regions. TCRdb processed the multiplex PCR reads anew with MiXCR; each CDR3 protein has one entry. Of about 450,000 distinct CDR3 sequences listed, 12% to 15% are singletons. The CDR3 is made up of 12 amino acids. Germline V lookup: CDR1 SEHNR, CDR2 FQNEAQ (reference sequence). These data are taken from a study of regulatory T cells in long-lasting Graves disease. The wider study: For under 3 months, newly diagnosed Graves' patients had been taking antithyroid drugs.

Time point in this sample: newly diagnosed GD, antithyroid drugs for less than 3 months. TCR sequences were obtained from RNA taken from PBMCs. These data were also reused for a study on T cells in Graves' hyperthyroidism and ophthalmopathy. From that study: Carried out on the TCR CDR3, a first-round RT-PCR used the HTBI primer set.

The chain links TRBV7-9 to TRBJ2-5; no clear D gene. This TCR came from a woman aged 45-65 years with Graves disease. The source was peripheral blood mononuclear cells (PBMCs), collected at new diagnosis, from a patient treated with antithyroid drugs. The CDR3 protein is CASSLGVETRYF. In nucleotides, the CDR3 is TGTGCCAGCAGCTTGGGTGTGGAGACCCGGTACTTC.